This T cell receptor beta chain came from a study of shared clonotypes between healthy human individuals. Study observations and caveats: For sorted subsets, rarefaction showed incomplete sequencing despite large depth. A generally larger estimated richness was seen in naive subsets than in memory subsets. Across a handful of donors, naive CD4 shared roughly 5%, naive CD8 around 4%, memory CD4 about 2.4%, memory CD8 approximately 0.4%.

V lost 10 bases and J lost 7, with 28 bases in between. Looked up from germline, CDR1 is ENHRY and CDR2 is SYGVKD. The CDR3 is 16 amino acids. In regard to this clone: Its antigen remains unidentified.

Produced via immunoSEQ multiplex PCR; TCRdb's table is partial and in-frame only. The sample has more than 2,000,000 clones, over 90% seen once. Sequenced material: naive CD4+ T cells from PBMCs. This sample's subset: CD45RA+ positively selected. The rearrangement links TRBV10-3 to TRBJ2-5; D is undetermined. The receptor was derived from a man between 18 and 35 years old in good health. Some clones in this sample may be carry-over from other donors' samples. The CDR3 DNA reads TGTGCCACATCAACCCTCTCGGTGCCACCCATTAGGACCCAGTACTTC. It encodes CATSTLSVPPIRTQYF.